What follows is one T cell receptor (beta chain) and its context. The antigen remains undetermined. Produced via immunoSEQ multiplex PCR; TCRdb's table is partial and in-frame only. The sample has some 320,000 clones, about 82% seen once. The treatment here: approximately 18 received Ad26.COV2.S at low or high dose, single or two shots; several received placebo; per-sample allocation not given. Sample collection was performed on day 63 after the first vaccine or placebo injection. This record comes from a study of Ad26.COV2.S vaccination and SARS-CoV-2 variants. Overall study context: The COV1001 Ad26.COV2.S trial arm included the donor. Ad26.COV2.S, an intramuscular injection, was given once or twice 56 days apart. Notes on the study in general: Whether participants received vaccine or placebo, their non-spike TCR breadth was similar.

Germline CDR1 and CDR2: SGHTA and FQGNSA. V lost 3 bases to trimming and J lost 0 bases, with 12 bases between them. This CDR3 has 15 residues. Sample: peripheral blood, taken in a trial of Ad26.COV2.S vaccine versus placebo. The TCR originated in a person between 18 and 60 years old who received the Ad26.COV2.S COVID-19 vaccine or a placebo. The V call is TRBV7-2, the J call TRBJ2-7, with D perhaps being TRBD1 or TRBD2 (7 bases each). The CDR3 is CASSFTRGGSYEQYF. CDR3 DNA sequence: TGTGCCAGCAGCTTTACCAGGGGGGGCTCCTACGAGCAGTACTTC.